The 10 T cell receptor beta chains presented below share a single source sample, sequenced in a study of cytomegalovirus exposure and HLA in healthy donors. Clones were sequenced by immunoSEQ multiplex PCR, and TCRdb holds only the in-frame ones, with some missing. The top ten hold 10% of the sample, which has approximately 160,000 clones, roughly 84% seen once. Material for sequencing was PBMCs. Receptor source: a man under 40 in good health and CMV-seropositive.

The J gene is TRBJ2-4, the V gene TRBV10-2, with 15 bases lining up with TRBD2. CDR1 and CDR2 from the germline V gene are WSHSY and SAAADI. The CDR3 contains 18 residues. V dropped 6 bases and J dropped 0; count of bases not matched to a gene: 6. The CDR3 is CASRPGLAGGLAKNIQYF. The CDR3 coding sequence is TGCGCCAGCAGGCCGGGACTAGCGGGGGGACTAGCCAAAAACATTCAGTACTTC.

The chain combines TRBV7-6 with TRBJ2-2; TRBD2 is a possible D gene (6 bases). Trimming removed 3 bases from V and 1 base from J, with 12 bases in between. Per the germline V gene, CDR1 is SGHVS and CDR2 is FNYEAQ. The CDR3 length is 16 residues. The CDR3 DNA is TGTGCCAGCAGCTTGGAAGTTAGCGGGAACACCGGGGAGCTGTTTTTT. It translates to CASSLEVSGNTGELFF.

V and J are TRBV7-2 and TRBJ2-7; D may be TRBD2 (5 bases). Per the germline V gene, CDR1 is SGHTA and CDR2 is FQGNSA. The CDR3 covers 15 residues. V shed 5 bases and J shed 1 base, with 15 bases lying between them. This CDR3 is CASSDHGLPSYEQYF. The CDR3 coding sequence is TGTGCCAGCAGCGACCACGGACTGCCTTCCTACGAGCAGTACTTC. Full variable domain (missing parts from reference TRBV7-2 and TRBJ2-7): GAGVSQSPSNKVTEKGKDVELRCDPISGHTALYWYRQSLGQGLEFLIYFQGNSAPDKSGLPSDRFSAERTGGSVSTLTIQRTQQEDSAVYLCASSDHGLPSYEQYFGPGTRLTVT.

CDR3 DNA: TGCGCCAGCAGCCAGGTCACAGGGAGTTCCGCGAACACCGGGGAGCTGTTTTTT. Residues: CASSQVTGSSANTGELFF. The chain combines TRBV4-1 with TRBJ2-2; perhaps TRBD1 as D (6 bases). Germline V gives CDR1 MGHRA, CDR2 YSYEKL. The CDR3 loop spans 18 amino acids. Deletions cut 3 bases from V and 0 bases from J, with 17 bases between.

The chain combines TRBV5-1 with TRBJ2-3, with a possible D match to TRBD1 (6 bases). From germline, CDR1 is SGHRS and CDR2 YFSETQ. The CDR3 has 16 amino acids. V lost 4 bases and J 2 bases, leaving 17 bases between the germline ends. CDR3 sequence (DNA): TGCGCCAGCAGCCCCCTCACAGGGACCCCCACAGATACGCAGTATTTT. Its protein is CASSPLTGTPTDTQYF.

This sequence joins TRBV20-1 and TRBJ2-3, with D hard to call. V was trimmed by 7 bases and J by 5 bases, leaving 10 bases between them. The CDR3 is 11 amino acids. Germline V gives CDR1 DFQATT, CDR2 SNEGSKA (reference sequence). The CDR3 DNA sequence: TGCAGTGGGTTAGCTAGAGATACGCAGTATTTT. Translating gives CSGLARDTQYF.

The rearrangement links TRBV2 to TRBJ2-5; TRBD1 is a possible D gene (6 bases). Trimming removed 3 bases from V and 3 bases from J, with 20 bases in between. There are 17 residues in the CDR3. The germline V gene has CDR1 SNHLY and CDR2 FYNNEI. The CDR3 nucleotides are TGTGCCAGCAGTGACGCCTTGGGCAGGGGACAAAAAGAGACCCAGTACTTC. It encodes CASSDALGRGQKETQYF. The variable domain in full, completed from reference TRBV2 and TRBJ2-5, reads EPEVTQTPSHQVTQMGQEVILRCVPISNHLYFYWYRQILGQKVEFLVSFYNNEISEKSEIFDDQFSVERPDGSNFTLKIRSTKLEDSAMYFCASSDALGRGQKETQYFGPGTRLLVL.

V is TRBV4-1 and J is TRBJ2-7; TRBD2 aligns across 7 bases. The ends lost 0 bases at V and 0 bases at J; junction bases unmatched: 5. This CDR3 comprises 16 residues. The V gene's germline CDR1 is MGHRA and CDR2 YSYEKL. CDR3 sequence: CASSQDWPGGSYEQYF. The CDR3 DNA reads as TGCGCCAGCAGCCAAGATTGGCCGGGAGGCTCCTACGAGCAGTACTTC.

This clone was found a few times. The chain carries TRBV28 and TRBJ1-2; D is ambiguous. Germline CDR1 MDHEN, CDR2 SYDVKM. The CDR3 loop spans 10 amino acids. Trimming stripped 5 bases from V and 8 bases from J, with 6 bases between. The CDR3 DNA reads as TGTGCCAGCAGTCTAAACGGCTACACCTTC. Its protein is CASSLNGYTF.

V gene TRBV10-2 combines with J gene TRBJ2-4, with 7 nucleotides matching TRBD1. Germline loops: CDR1 WSHSY, CDR2 SAAADI. This CDR3 comprises 13 residues. Losses at the gene ends were 5 bases for V and 3 bases for J; bases not matched to a gene: 1. CDR3 residues: CASSTGVKNIQYF. CDR3 coding DNA: TGCGCCAGCAGTACAGGGGTCAAAAACATTCAGTACTTC.